The 10 T cell receptor beta chains reported below all come from one sample, sequenced in a study of shared clonotypes between healthy human individuals. Naive CD8 isolation took CD45RO-negative cells positively selected for CCR7 and excluded terminally differentiated effector memory CD45RA+ cells. Only in-frame clones appear in the TCRdb table, and some are missing; sequencing was by immunoSEQ multiplex PCR. In the table there are about 2 million clones, approximately 94% of which are singletons. The sequencing sample was made of naive CD8+ T cells sorted from blood. The receptors were sampled from a man between 18 and 29 years old in good health.

The chain joins TRBV5-1 to TRBJ2-7; TRBD2 agrees at 12 bases. The ends lost 0 bases at V and 0 bases at J; junction bases unmatched: 1. The germline V gene encodes CDR1 SGHRS and CDR2 YFSETQ. The CDR3 is made up of 16 amino acids. The CDR3 loop is CASSLGGLAGSYEQYF. The CDR3 DNA reads TGCGCCAGCAGCTTGGGGGGACTAGCGGGCTCCTACGAGCAGTACTTC.

The chain carries TRBV4-2 and TRBJ2-3; tentatively, D is TRBD1 (5 bases). CDR1 is LGHNA and CDR2 is YNFKEQ in the germline V gene. Deletions cut 0 bases from V and 2 bases from J, with 18 bases between. The CDR3 loop spans 18 amino acids. CDR3 residues: CASSQDWGQGTFTDTQYF. The CDR3, as DNA: TGTGCCAGCAGCCAAGATTGGGGTCAGGGCACGTTCACAGATACGCAGTATTTT.

The chain is built from TRBV5-6 and TRBJ2-5, with TRBD2 identical over 9 bases. Germline V gene data show CDR1 as SGHDT and CDR2 as YYEEEE. V trimming: 0 bases; J trimming: 5 bases; junction bases outside the gene matches: 2. The CDR3 runs to 14 residues. CDR3 protein: CASSLDSGSETQYF. The CDR3 DNA follows: TGTGCCAGCAGCTTGGATAGCGGGAGCGAGACCCAGTACTTC. Complete variable domain (other parts from reference TRBV5-6 and TRBJ2-5): DAGVTQSPTHLIKTRGQQVTLRCSPKSGHDTVSWYQQALGQGPQFIFQYYEEEERQRGNFPDRFSGHQFPNYSSELNVNALLLGDSALYLCASSLDSGSETQYFGPGTRLLVL.

As for this clone: The identical CDR3 is also encoded by other nucleotide sequences in the sample. This chain links TRBV7-9 with TRBJ2-3; D unclear. The V end was cut by 9 bases, the J end by 1 base, with 8 bases between. Germline-derived CDR1 and CDR2 are SEHNR and FQNEAQ (reference sequence). The CDR3 loop spans 12 amino acids. The CDR3 loop reads CASRGGTDTQYF. In DNA, the CDR3 is TGTGCCAGTCGAGGAGGCACAGATACGCAGTATTTT.

This sequence joins TRBV10-3 and TRBJ2-7, with D hard to call. CDR1 and CDR2 from the germline V gene are ENHRY and SYGVKD. CDR3 length: 12 residues. Trimming cost V 2 bases and J 6 bases, with 8 bases left between them. The CDR3 nucleotides are TGTGCCATCAGTGAGGTGGCCCTCGAGCAGTACTTC. Translated, it gives CAISEVALEQYF.

This rearrangement joins TRBV27 to TRBJ1-5, with D unresolved. The length of the CDR3 is 15 residues. Germline V gene lookup returns CDR1 MNHEY and CDR2 SMNVEV (reference sequence). V was trimmed by 4 bases and J by 6 bases, leaving 16 bases between them. CDR3 coding DNA: TGTGCCAGCAGTTGGTCCGGGTCGAGCGGTCAGCCCCAGCATTTT. Protein sequence: CASSWSGSSGQPQHF.

The chain links TRBV19 to TRBJ2-3; D is unresolved. Germline V gene data show CDR1 as LNHDA and CDR2 as SQIVND (reference sequence). Trimming removed 1 base from V and 2 bases from J, with 4 bases in between. The CDR3 extends over 13 amino acids. CDR3 sequence: CASSIGITDTQYF. The CDR3 DNA follows: TGTGCCAGTAGTATAGGAATCACAGATACGCAGTATTTT.

This sequence joins TRBV5-6 and TRBJ1-1; unclear D gene. V dropped 2 bases and J dropped 0 bases, with 5 bases sitting between them. CDR1 SGHDT and CDR2 YYEEEE come from the germline V gene. The CDR3 length is 13 residues. CDR3 protein: CASSFNMNTEAFF. The CDR3 DNA reads TGTGCCAGCAGCTTCAACATGAACACTGAAGCTTTCTTT.

The chain is built from TRBV13 and TRBJ2-5; 8 bases are shared with TRBD1. V was pared by 7 bases and J by 5 bases, with 6 bases of the junction left unmatched. The CDR3 covers 13 residues. Germline loops: CDR1 PRHDT, CDR2 FYEKMQ (reference sequence). The CDR3 here is CASNEQGEETQYF. For the CDR3, the DNA is TGTGCCAGCAACGAACAGGGGGAGGAGACCCAGTACTTC.

This rearrangement joins TRBV10-3 to TRBJ2-3, with 7 positions matching TRBD2. The CDR3 is 16 amino acids. Germline loops: CDR1 ENHRY, CDR2 SYGVKD. With V trimmed by 7 bases and J by 4 bases, 14 bases remained unmatched. The CDR3 DNA follows: TGTGCCATCACCCCGTCGGGGGAGGGCCGGGCAGATACGCAGTATTTT. It encodes CAITPSGEGRADTQYF.